This TCR beta chain was sequenced during a study of cytomegalovirus exposure and HLA in healthy donors. Germline V gives CDR1 SGHRS, CDR2 YFSETQ. V lost 5 bases, J lost 5 bases, and 6 bases stayed unmatched. The CDR3 has 14 amino acids. PCR was performed using 60 Vbeta and 13 Jbeta primers. Sequencing was performed with immunoSEQ multiplex PCR; in TCRdb, only in-frame clones are kept and a portion is missing. Here the sample spans about 150,000 clones, roughly 81% being singletons. Study-level results: Later on, a genetic analysis was performed. It linked a missense variant in DCLRE1C with V- and J-gene trimming of TCR beta. In a later analysis, specific HLA alleles were associated with around 17,000 TCR beta sequences at a 0.05 false discovery rate. A later analysis reportedly identified an Asian-associated ancestry cluster as carrying fewer N-insertions than the roughly 700-donor mean.

Comments on this clone: What it recognizes is unknown.

The V and J genes are TRBV5-1 and TRBJ2-2, with 7 positions matching TRBD1. The sequenced sample was PBMCs. The source is a girl aged 5 to 17 in good health and CMV-seropositive. Written as DNA, the CDR3 is TGCGCCAGCAGAAAAGGGACAGATACCGGGGAGCTGTTTTTT. Amino acids: CASRKGTDTGELFF.